A single sample is the source of the 30 T cell receptor beta chains below, sequenced in a study of blood T cell repertoires in COVID-19. Profiling relied on immunoSEQ multiplex PCR, and the TCRdb table lists in-frame clones only, not all of them. The sample records roughly 90,000 clones, about four fifths being singletons. The sequenced sample consisted of peripheral blood. Source of these receptors: a woman aged 70-85 years with acute or convalescent COVID-19.

This clone has more than one count but fewer than ten. The chain couples TRBV28 to TRBJ1-4, with 10 bases matching TRBD1. Germline V gives CDR1 MDHEN, CDR2 SYDVKM. V was pared by 6 bases and J by 8 bases, with 9 bases of the junction left unmatched. The CDR3 sequence is 15 residues long. The CDR3 region has the DNA TGTGCCAGCAGGCCGACAGGGGGCGCAGGAGAAAAACTGTTTTTT. Translated, it gives CASRPTGGAGEKLFF.

This chain joins TRBV9 and TRBJ1-6, with a weak D call TRBD1 (6 bases). The V gene's germline CDR1 is SGDLS and CDR2 YYNGEE. The CDR3 totals 14 residues. V lost 0 bases and J 8 bases, leaving 9 bases between the germline ends. CDR3 protein: CASSVGSGDSPLHF. In nucleotides, the CDR3 is TGTGCCAGCAGCGTAGGGTCAGGGGATTCACCCCTCCACTTT. The whole variable domain, remainder taken from reference TRBV9 and TRBJ1-6, is DSGVTQTPKHLITATGQRVTLRCSPRSGDLSVYWYQQSLDQGLQFLIQYYNGEERAKGNILERFSAQQFPDLHSELNLSSLELGDSALYFCASSVGSGDSPLHFGNGTRLTVT.

The chain joins TRBV30 to TRBJ2-1; the match to TRBD1 covers 7 bases. This CDR3 is built from 12 residues. The V and J ends lost 7 bases and 0 bases, in that order; junction bases with no gene match: 0. The germline gives CDR1 GTSNPN, CDR2 SVGIG (reference sequence). The CDR3 region is CASGGSYNEQFF. The CDR3, as DNA: TGTGCCTCAGGGGGCTCCTACAATGAGCAGTTCTTC. Together with reference TRBV30 and TRBJ2-1, the CDR3 gives the full variable domain: SQTIHQWPATLVQPVGSPLSLECTVEGTSNPNLYWYRQAAGRGLQLLFYSVGIGQISSEVPQNLSASRPQDRQFILSSKKLLLSDSGFYLCASGGSYNEQFFGPGTRLTVL.

The gene calls are TRBV5-4 and TRBJ1-4; D is unresolved. CDR1 is SGHNT, CDR2 YYREEE, per germline (reference sequence). The V gene lost 4 bases and the J gene lost 3 bases, with 13 bases spanning the gap. The CDR3 runs to 15 residues. The CDR3 protein is CASSTRVGSNEKLFF. The DNA for the CDR3 is TGTGCCAGCAGCACCCGCGTCGGGTCTAATGAAAAACTGTTTTTT.

The chain recombines TRBV10-2 with TRBJ1-1; no reliable D call. Germline CDR1 and CDR2: WSHSY and SAAADI. V lost 9 bases to trimming and J lost 4 bases, with 15 bases between them. The CDR3 consists of 13 residues. In DNA, the CDR3 is TGCGCCAGTAGAGGCGGGGAGGGCACTGAAGCTTTCTTT. It specifies CASRGGEGTEAFF.

This clone was seen a handful of times. The chain has TRBV24-1 and TRBJ2-1; a weak D match, TRBD1 (5 bases). Germline CDR1 and CDR2: KGHDR and SFDVKD. V lost 1 base, J lost 2 bases, and 8 bases lay in between. There are 15 residues in the CDR3. CDR3 loop: CATSDLETAYNEQFF. The CDR3 DNA reads as TGTGCCACCAGTGATTTAGAGACAGCCTACAATGAGCAGTTCTTC.

The V gene is TRBV7-9, the J gene TRBJ2-7; 8 bases are a match to TRBD2. The CDR3 loop spans 16 amino acids. Germline loops: CDR1 SEHNR, CDR2 FQNEAQ (reference sequence). After removal of 4 bases from V and 2 bases from J, the junction contained 10 bases not matched to a gene. CDR3: CASSSYERAGAYEQYF. The CDR3 nucleotides read TGTGCCAGCAGCTCCTATGAGAGAGCGGGGGCCTACGAGCAGTACTTC.

V gene TRBV2 combines with J gene TRBJ1-5, with D tentatively TRBD1 (6 bases). This CDR3 spans 12 amino acids. Per the germline V gene, CDR1 is SNHLY and CDR2 is FYNNEI. V lost 6 bases to trimming and J lost 9 bases, with 12 bases between them. The CDR3 coding sequence is TGTGCCAGCAGGCAGGGGAACGCGCCCCAGCATTTT. It yields the protein CASRQGNAPQHF.

V and J are TRBV28 and TRBJ1-5; D is possibly TRBD1 (5 bases). V gave up 6 bases and J gave up 2 bases, with 14 bases separating them. CDR1 is MDHEN, CDR2 SYDVKM, per germline. The CDR3 totals 15 residues. For the CDR3, the DNA is TGTGCCAGCAGCTACCGCGACAGAGGCAATCAGCCCCAGCATTTT. Translated, it gives CASSYRDRGNQPQHF.

V gene TRBV5-1 combines with J gene TRBJ1-1; no reliable D call. Deletions cut 3 bases from V and 3 bases from J, with 9 bases between. Germline-derived CDR1 and CDR2 are SGHRS and YFSETQ. This CDR3 comprises 13 residues. CDR3 in DNA: TGCGCCAGCAGCTACTACGGTTACACTGAAGCTTTCTTT. Translating it yields CASSYYGYTEAFF.

V and J are TRBV2 and TRBJ1-1; D unresolved. V lost 7 bases, J lost 3 bases, and 9 bases lay in between. Germline CDR1 reads SNHLY; CDR2 reads FYNNEI. This CDR3 has 12 residues. For the CDR3, the DNA is TGTGCCAGCACTAGCGGGGACACTGAAGCTTTCTTT. Residues: CASTSGDTEAFF.

V is TRBV19 and J is TRBJ1-5; the D gene is possibly TRBD1 (6 bases). Germline-derived CDR1 and CDR2 are LNHDA and SQIVND (reference sequence). Between the trimmed V and J ends, which lost 7 bases and 0 bases, there was a span of 10 bases. The CDR3 has 14 amino acids. The CDR3 loop is CASKRQDSNQPQHF. In DNA form, the CDR3 reads TGTGCCAGTAAGCGACAGGATAGCAATCAGCCCCAGCATTTT.

The J gene is TRBJ1-2, the V gene TRBV12-3 or TRBV12-4; perhaps TRBD1 as D (5 bases). V was shortened by 11 bases and J by 7 bases, with 20 bases between the two germline ends. CDR3 length: 13 amino acids. DNA of the CDR3: TGTGCCTCGCTGAGGGCGGGGGGACGTGGCTACACCTTC. Translation gives CASLRAGGRGYTF.

This clone occurred a few times. This rearrangement joins TRBV9 to TRBJ1-2, with 8 positions matching TRBD1. V lost 4 bases, J lost 0 bases, and 5 bases stayed unmatched. This CDR3 is built from 15 residues. From germline, CDR1 is SGDLS and CDR2 YYNGEE. CDR3 bases: TGTGCCAGCAGCCCCGGACAGGGCCCTAACTATGGCTACACCTTC. Protein sequence: CASSPGQGPNYGYTF.

V is TRBV7-9 and J is TRBJ2-1, with a possible D match to TRBD2 (5 bases). V was clipped by 4 bases and J by 9 bases, with 13 bases between them. CDR1 is SEHNR, CDR2 FQNEAQ, per germline (reference sequence). The length of the CDR3 is 13 residues. CDR3 sequence: CASSSGLRGEQFF. The CDR3 bases are TGTGCCAGCAGCTCCGGACTGCGAGGTGAGCAGTTCTTC.

The genes are TRBV6-6 and TRBJ1-5; TRBD1 agrees at 7 bases. This CDR3 contains 15 residues. Per germline, CDR1 MNHNY and CDR2 SVGAGI (reference sequence). V trimming: 5 bases; J trimming: 2 bases; junction bases outside the gene matches: 6. The CDR3 here is CASSKQGPGNQPQHF. CDR3 nucleotides: TGTGCCAGCAGTAAACAGGGGCCAGGCAATCAGCCCCAGCATTTT.

This chain joins TRBV7-2 and TRBJ2-2; D remains unclear. The CDR3 runs to 14 residues. V lost 5 bases, J lost 8 bases, and 15 bases lay in between. The V gene's germline CDR1 is SGHTA and CDR2 FQGNSA. The CDR3, as DNA: TGTGCCAGCAGCCCATCACCCATTCAGGGGGAGCTGTTTTTT. This sequence encodes CASSPSPIQGELFF.

The J gene is TRBJ1-6, the V gene TRBV29-1; D gene uncertain. Germline V gene lookup returns CDR1 SQVTM and CDR2 ANQGSEA. The CDR3 spans 12 residues. The V end lost 4 bases, the J end lost 8 bases, and 9 bases lay between the germline ends. Written as DNA, the CDR3 is TGCAGCGTTGGGGCGAGAGATTCACCCCTCCACTTT. Its translation: CSVGARDSPLHF.

The chain employs TRBV10-2 and TRBJ2-5; 7 nucleotides line up with TRBD1. The V gene end was trimmed by 6 bases and the J gene end by 2 bases; junction bases not matched to a gene: 6. CDR3 size: 14 residues. The germline V gene has CDR1 WSHSY and CDR2 SAAADI. CDR3 DNA sequence: TGCGCCAGCAGAGACAGGGCTAAACAAGAGACCCAGTACTTC. Translation: CASRDRAKQETQYF.

The chain recombines TRBV30 with TRBJ1-3; 8 positions agree with TRBD1. Germline values: CDR1 GTSNPN, CDR2 SVGIG (reference sequence). V lost 8 bases and J lost 3; bases outside the gene matches: 15. CDR3 length: 16 amino acids. CDR3 in amino acids: CASSRQGTTFGNTIYF. Here the CDR3 DNA reads TGTGCCAGCTCGAGACAGGGGACTACCTTTGGAAACACCATATATTTT.

The chain is built from TRBV7-6 and TRBJ2-2; TRBD1 matches at 8 bases. V shed 2 bases, J shed 6 bases, and the junction held 2 bases outside the gene matches. Germline lookup yields CDR1 SGHVS and CDR2 FNYEAQ. This CDR3 is 14 amino acids long. The CDR3 DNA reads TGTGCCAGCAGCTTACAACAGGGGGCCGGGGAGCTGTTTTTT. Its protein is CASSLQQGAGELFF.

The chain has TRBV9 and TRBJ2-3, with 15 bases aligning to TRBD2. The V gene's germline CDR1 is SGDLS and CDR2 YYNGEE. CDR3 length: 18 residues. The V gene end was trimmed by 0 bases and the J gene end by 3 bases; junction bases not matched to a gene: 5. CDR3 in DNA: TGTGCCAGCAGCGTAGCTGGGACTAGCGGGGGGAATACAGATACGCAGTATTTT. Translating gives CASSVAGTSGGNTDTQYF.

About this clone itself: The sample holds other DNA sequences that translate to the same CDR3. This chain joins TRBV4-1 and TRBJ1-1; 7 bases agree with TRBD1. The CDR3 contains 13 residues. V lost 0 bases, J lost 5 bases, and 0 bases stayed unmatched. The germline V gene encodes CDR1 MGHRA and CDR2 YSYEKL. CDR3 sequence reads: CASSQDRGTEAFF. The CDR3, as DNA: TGCGCCAGCAGCCAAGACAGGGGGACTGAAGCTTTCTTT.

This chain joins TRBV5-1 and TRBJ1-1; 7 positions match TRBD1. Germline loops: CDR1 SGHRS, CDR2 YFSETQ. The CDR3 has 16 residues. J was trimmed by 8 bases and V by 3 bases; bases with no gene match: 16. The CDR3: CASSYRQGMEEHEAFF. The CDR3 nucleotides are TGCGCCAGCAGCTACAGACAGGGCATGGAGGAACACGAAGCTTTCTTT.

This clone has more than one count but fewer than ten. The chain has TRBV7-8 and TRBJ1-2; 10 bases fit TRBD1. Per germline, CDR1 SGHVS and CDR2 FQNEAQ. V dropped 5 bases and J dropped 4; count of bases not matched to a gene: 7. There are 15 residues in the CDR3. The CDR3 reads CASSPRDRGSYGYTF. The CDR3, as DNA: TGTGCCAGCAGCCCAAGGGACAGGGGCAGCTATGGCTACACCTTC.

A note on this clone: This specimen includes other DNA sequences encoding the same CDR3. This chain uses TRBV5-1 with TRBJ2-7, with D possibly being TRBD2 (6 bases). This CDR3 has 13 amino acids. Trimming stripped 7 bases from V and 3 bases from J, with 14 bases between. CDR1 is SGHRS and CDR2 is YFSETQ in the germline V gene. This CDR3 is CASSRDSNYEQYF. The CDR3 region has the DNA TGCGCCAGCTCCCGGGACTCCAACTACGAGCAGTACTTC.

This clone was counted between two and nine times. This chain connects TRBV2 to TRBJ2-3, with TRBD2 identical over 9 bases. Trimming at V came to 4 bases and at J to 1 base, leaving 0 bases not matched to a gene. Germline V lookup: CDR1 SNHLY, CDR2 FYNNEI. This CDR3 contains 14 residues. The CDR3 nucleotides are TGTGCCAGCAGTGTAGCGGGAGGCACAGATACGCAGTATTTT. It yields the protein CASSVAGGTDTQYF.

The genes are TRBV10-1 and TRBJ2-1; perhaps TRBD2 as D (7 bases). Germline V gene sequence: CDR1 WNHNN, CDR2 SYGVQD (reference sequence). Trimming removed 3 bases at V and 5 bases at J, with 14 bases between. The CDR3 contains 15 residues. The DNA for the CDR3 is TGCGCCAGCAGTGATCGAGGGGGGGCAAACAATGAGCAGTTCTTC. Translation gives CASSDRGGANNEQFF.

The rearrangement links TRBV9 to TRBJ1-2; weak D call: TRBD1 (5 bases). V shed 5 bases and J shed 6 bases, with 14 bases lying between them. Germline values: CDR1 SGDLS, CDR2 YYNGEE. The CDR3 extends over 13 amino acids. The CDR3 DNA reads as TGTGCCAGCAGTTCGGAAGGGGAAGATGGCTACACCTTC. It yields the protein CASSSEGEDGYTF.

This chain links TRBV6-5 with TRBJ1-2, with 8 nucleotides matching TRBD1. J gave up 3 bases and V 7 bases, and 7 bases lay outside the gene matches. CDR1 and CDR2 from the germline V gene are MNHEY and SVGAGI. The CDR3 has 14 residues. The CDR3 nucleotides read TGTGCCAGCAAGACACCACAGGGGGACTATGGCTACACCTTC. This sequence encodes CASKTPQGDYGYTF.